This is a list of T cell receptor beta chains from one sample in a study of vaccination effects on CD4 cells after COVID-19. The repertoire was sequenced with immunoSEQ multiplex PCR; TCRdb's copy has only in-frame clones and lacks some. The data show fewer than 40,000 clones, approximately 84% seen once. No antigen has been assigned to these receptors. The input for sequencing was CD4+ T cells from PBMCs cultured with HCoV-NL63 spike peptides, taken after COVID-19 vaccination. All receptors come from a human donor who received a COVID-19 vaccine. Some clones in this sample may be carry-over from other donors' samples. CDR3s include the opening cysteine and the closing phenylalanine or tryptophan. The D gene is left open where the match is weak. Size is stated for part of the rows, as once, few or many counts, or as a class when the clone is expanded.

j_call | v_call | d_call | clone_size | cdr3_aa | cdr3_nt
TRBJ2-5 | TRBV18 | NA | once | CASSPRTDQETQYF | TGTGCCAGCTCACCAAGGACCGACCAAGAGACCCAGTACTTC
TRBJ1-3 | TRBV15 | TRBD1 | NA | CATSSEDFFQGGSGNTIYF | TGTGCCACCAGCAGCGAAGATTTCTTCCAGGGGGGCTCTGGAAACACCATATATTTT
TRBJ2-2 | TRBV2 | NA | NA | CASMTGLRNTGELFF | TGTGCCAGCATGACCGGGCTTAGGAACACCGGGGAGCTGTTTTTT
TRBJ1-1 | TRBV28 | NA | NA | CASSPPGARGTEAFF | TGTGCCAGCAGTCCCCCTGGGGCAAGGGGCACTGAAGCTTTCTTT
TRBJ2-3 | TRBV10-1 | NA | few | CASSLGGLDTQYF | TGCGCCAGCAGCCTCGGGGGACTGGATACGCAGTATTTT
TRBJ1-3 | TRBV4-2 | NA | NA | CASSQTLTGVSGNTIYF | TGTGCCAGCAGCCAAACCCTCACAGGAGTCTCTGGAAACACCATATATTTT
TRBJ2-1 | TRBV4-3 | NA | NA | CASSQDNRLQFF | TGCGCCAGCAGCCAAGACAACAGGCTGCAGTTCTTC
TRBJ1-5 | TRBV7-2 | NA | NA | CASSGLGRVQPQHF | TGTGCCAGCAGCGGGTTGGGGCGAGTTCAGCCCCAGCATTTT
TRBJ1-5 | TRBV2 | NA | NA | CASRPRQSNQPQHF | TGTGCCAGCAGACCCCGACAGAGCAATCAGCCCCAGCATTTT
TRBJ1-2 | TRBV27 | TRBD1 | NA | CASSLFGTGYGYTF | TGTGCCAGCAGTTTATTTGGGACAGGGTATGGCTACACCTTC
TRBJ2-3 | TRBV3-1/TRBV3-2 | NA | NA | CASSKRGGSTDTQYF | TGTGCCAGCAGCAAAAGAGGGGGAAGCACAGATACGCAGTATTTT
TRBJ1-2 | TRBV7-2 | TRBD1 | NA | CASSSLPGTGGYGYTF | TGTGCCAGCAGCTCACTGCCCGGCACAGGGGGCTATGGCTACACCTTC
TRBJ1-2 | TRBV28 | NA | NA | CASSSGPWGYGYTF | TGTGCCAGCAGCTCCGGCCCGTGGGGCTATGGCTACACCTTC
TRBJ2-2 | TRBV3-1/TRBV3-2 | TRBD2 | NA | CASSQGLAGNTGELFF | TGTGCCAGCAGCCAAGGACTAGCGGGAAACACCGGGGAGCTGTTTTTT
TRBJ1-2 | TRBV6-2/TRBV6-3 | NA | NA | CASSAHVPNYGYTF | TGTGCCAGCAGTGCACACGTTCCTAACTATGGCTACACCTTC
TRBJ2-2 | TRBV6-5 | TRBD1 | NA | CASSYSAGGNTGELFF | TGTGCCAGCAGTTACTCCGCAGGGGGCAACACCGGGGAGCTGTTTTTT
TRBJ2-1 | TRBV3-1/TRBV3-2 | NA | NA | CASSPELQGHEQFF | TGTGCCAGCAGCCCGGAGCTCCAGGGTCATGAGCAGTTCTTC
TRBJ2-3 | TRBV5-1 | NA | NA | CASSWGQVTDTQYF | TGCGCCAGCAGCTGGGGGCAGGTCACAGATACGCAGTATTTT
TRBJ2-1 | TRBV10-3 | NA | once | CAISPGPGSYNEQFF | TGTGCCATCAGCCCGGGACCCGGCTCCTACAATGAGCAGTTCTTC
TRBJ1-5 | TRBV25-1 | NA | NA | CASRYEEDQPQHF | TGTGCCAGTAGGTATGAGGAGGATCAGCCCCAGCATTTT
TRBJ2-6 | TRBV12-5 | NA | NA | CETGRNESGANVLTF | TGTGAGACGGGACGGAACGAATCTGGGGCCAACGTCCTGACTTTC
TRBJ1-5 | TRBV6-6 | NA | NA | CASSVNSNQPQHF | TGTGCCAGCAGTGTTAATAGCAATCAGCCCCAGCATTTT
TRBJ2-5 | TRBV7-2 | TRBD1 | NA | CASSWDREETQYF | TGTGCCAGCAGCTGGGACAGGGAGGAGACCCAGTACTTC
TRBJ2-2 | TRBV24-1 | NA | NA | CATSDLGGASTGELFF | TGTGCCACCAGTGATTTGGGGGGTGCGAGCACCGGGGAGCTGTTTTTT